This T cell receptor beta chain was obtained from a study of cytomegalovirus exposure and HLA in healthy donors. The table came from immunoSEQ multiplex PCR; TCRdb's copy has only in-frame clones and leaves some out. The table records 250,000 to 400,000 clones, roughly 90% of them present only once. Study results and caveats: TCR beta chains numbering some 160 were designated cytomegalovirus-associated. A classifier reportedly called cytomegalovirus status with high sensitivity and specificity.

Details on this clone: Antigen: not known.

This TCR was sampled from a man aged 25 to 45 in good health and CMV-seronegative. Material for sequencing was PBMCs.

The CDR3, as DNA: TGTGCCAGCAGTTGGGGGAGGGATCTAGAGGCTTTCTTT. This gives the protein CASSWGRDLEAFF. V and J are TRBV27 and TRBJ1-1, with D possibly matching TRBD1 (5 bases). Trimming cost V 4 bases and J 11 bases, with 17 bases left between them. Germline-derived CDR1 and CDR2 are MNHEY and SMNVEV (reference sequence). This CDR3 spans 13 amino acids.